Presented here are 15 T cell receptor beta chains from one specimen sequenced in a study of CD8+ T cells in alopecia areata (dated by TCRdb to 2016 to 2019). Interpreted using the paper, the treatment or condition label stands for: oral pan-JAK inhibitor, 5-10 mg twice daily. The library was made by the immunoSEQ multiplex PCR assay. RNA was extracted from all samples and reverse transcribed into cDNA as template for TCR sequencing. TCRdb stores this immuneACCESS table with in-frame sequences only. Part of the clones is absent; in the studies checked, under half of the shortfall reflects unresolved V genes, and no reason is known for the rest. Across this sample there are a few hundred thousand clones, with just over 65% seen only once. The ten largest make up approximately 1.2% of the sample. The sample here was CD4+ T cells sorted from blood, taken at approximately week 42, from a patient treated with tofacitinib. These receptors all stem from a human donor with alopecia areata.

In regard to this clone: Its ends do not fully match the called genes, so a read error is possible. CDR3 in amino acids: CASSLRVTRTDTQYF. DNA of the CDR3: TGTGCCAGCAGCTTGCGGGTCACACGCACAGATACGCAGTATTTT. V and J are TRBV5-1 and TRBJ2-3, with D perhaps matching TRBD2 (5 bases). The CDR3 loop spans 15 amino acids. Germline CDR1 SGHRS, CDR2 YFSETQ.

This chain uses TRBV5-1 with TRBJ1-4, with 8 bases identical to TRBD1. Germline lookup yields CDR1 SGHRS and CDR2 YFSETQ. CDR3 length: 15 amino acids. V lost 2 bases, J lost 7 bases, and 7 bases stayed unmatched. The CDR3 protein is CASSFDGQGSEKLFF. For the CDR3, the DNA is TGCGCCAGCAGCTTCGATGGACAGGGTAGTGAAAAACTGTTTTTT.

At least ten counts were recorded for this clone. CDR3 residues: CASSPGERLHEQYF. Here the CDR3 DNA reads TGTGCCAGCTCACCAGGGGAAAGACTACACGAGCAGTACTTC. V usage is TRBV18 and J usage is TRBJ2-7; weak D call: TRBD2 (5 bases). Between the trimmed V and J ends, which lost 2 bases and 5 bases, there was a span of 13 bases. The germline CDR1 and CDR2 sequences are KGHSH and LQKENI. This CDR3 is built from 14 residues.

This sequence joins TRBV11-3 and TRBJ2-2; 10 positions agree with TRBD2. The CDR3 is made up of 18 amino acids. With 4 bases clipped from V and 6 bases from J, the junction kept 14 bases outside the gene matches. CDR1 and CDR2 from the germline V gene are SGHNT and YENEEA. The DNA of the CDR3 is TGTGCCAGCAGCTCGTCCACCCACCTCACTAGCGGGGCCGGGGAGCTGTTTTTT. Encoded protein: CASSSSTHLTSGAGELFF.

The chain links TRBV5-6 to TRBJ1-1; D not certain. Germline V lookup: CDR1 SGHDT, CDR2 YYEEEE. The CDR3 runs to 14 residues. The V gene lost 0 bases and the J gene lost 3 bases, with 9 bases spanning the gap. CDR3: CASSLGQSYTEAFF. The CDR3 DNA is TGTGCCAGCAGCTTGGGCCAGTCCTACACTGAAGCTTTCTTT.

The chain joins TRBV10-2 to TRBJ1-2, with a possible D match to TRBD1 (5 bases). Trimming pared 2 bases from V and 3 bases from J, leaving 7 bases between. CDR1 and CDR2 (germline): WSHSY, SAAADI. The CDR3 extends over 13 amino acids. In DNA, the CDR3 is TGCGCCAGCAGTGAGGACAGCTACTATGGCTACACCTTC. Translation gives CASSEDSYYGYTF.

This chain uses TRBV30 with TRBJ1-1; D not certain. V was cut by 2 bases and J by 6 bases, with 10 bases left in between. The CDR3 contains 12 residues. Germline CDR1 and CDR2: GTSNPN and SVGIG (reference sequence). In nucleotides, the CDR3 is TGTGCCTGGAGTATGGGGAGTGCTGAAGCTTTCTTT. Protein sequence: CAWSMGSAEAFF.

This clone has only a few counts. This chain links TRBV7-2 with TRBJ2-3, with 10 positions matching TRBD2. This CDR3 is 18 amino acids long. Germline V lookup: CDR1 SGHTA, CDR2 FQGNSA. J lost 0 bases, V lost 2 bases, and 8 bases had no gene match. In DNA form, the CDR3 reads TGTGCCAGCAGCTTACCTCCAGCGGGGGGGACTAGCACAGATACGCAGTATTTT. Translation: CASSLPPAGGTSTDTQYF. The full variable domain, rest sourced from reference TRBV7-2 and TRBJ2-3, is GAGVSQSPSNKVTEKGKDVELRCDPISGHTALYWYRQSLGQGLEFLIYFQGNSAPDKSGLPSDRFSAERTGGSVSTLTIQRTQQEDSAVYLCASSLPPAGGTSTDTQYFGPGTRLTVL.

V is TRBV7-2 and J is TRBJ2-3; 12 bases match TRBD2. V trimming: 1 base; J trimming: 0 bases; junction bases outside the gene matches: 2. Germline-derived CDR1 and CDR2 are SGHTA and FQGNSA. This CDR3 is 17 amino acids long. In nucleotides, the CDR3 is TGTGCCAGCAGCTTAGGACTAGCGGGGGTTAGCACAGATACGCAGTATTTT. This gives the protein CASSLGLAGVSTDTQYF.

V is TRBV15 and J is TRBJ2-1; D remains ambiguous. CDR1 and CDR2 (germline): LNHNV, YYDKDF (reference sequence). Trimming took 0 bases from V and 0 from J, leaving 12 bases between them. This CDR3 has 17 residues. CDR3 nucleotide sequence: TGTGCCACCAGCAGAGATCATGGGGATAGCTCCTACAATGAGCAGTTCTTC. This gives the protein CATSRDHGDSSYNEQFF.

The chain combines TRBV25-1 with TRBJ2-7; D is ambiguous. The CDR3 contains 14 residues. Germline V gene data show CDR1 as MGHDK and CDR2 as SYGVNS. The V end lost 8 bases, the J end lost 0 bases, and 14 bases lay between the germline ends. DNA for the CDR3: TGTGCCAGCCGCAGTAGTAGCTTCTCCTACGAGCAGTACTTC. Encoded protein: CASRSSSFSYEQYF.

The chain joins TRBV4-1 to TRBJ1-4; a weak D match, TRBD1 (6 bases). The V end lost 3 bases, the J end lost 1 base, and 15 bases lay between the germline ends. Germline assignment: CDR1 MGHRA and CDR2 YSYEKL. There are 17 residues in the CDR3. In DNA form, the CDR3 reads TGCGCCAGCAGCCACGATAATAAGGACAGAACTAATGAAAAACTGTTTTTT. Residues: CASSHDNKDRTNEKLFF.

CDR3 bases: TGTGCCAGCAGCCCCACTGGGGGTGAGCAGTTCTTC. Translated, it gives CASSPTGGEQFF. The chain links TRBV6-1 to TRBJ2-1; D assignment may be TRBD1 or TRBD2 (5 bases each). This CDR3 is built from 12 residues. V was clipped by 6 bases and J by 9 bases, with 12 bases between them. Germline values: CDR1 MNHNS, CDR2 SASEGT.

J is TRBJ2-5 and V is TRBV7-2; TRBD1 matches 8 bases. CDR1 and CDR2 (germline): SGHTA, FQGNSA. After removal of 9 bases from V and 3 bases from J, the junction contained 0 bases not matched to a gene. The CDR3 contains 11 residues. CDR3 loop: CARTGEETQYF. The DNA for the CDR3 is TGTGCCAGGACAGGGGAAGAGACCCAGTACTTC.

The chain uses TRBV7-2 and TRBJ1-1, with TRBD1 identical over 8 bases. Germline assignment: CDR1 SGHTA and CDR2 FQGNSA. This CDR3 has 15 amino acids. V lost 6 bases to trimming and J lost 2 bases; unmatched junction nucleotides: 8. CDR3 sequence reads: CASSQGDRPNTEAFF. The CDR3 DNA reads TGTGCCAGCAGTCAAGGGGACAGGCCAAACACTGAAGCTTTCTTT.